This T cell receptor (beta chain) was obtained from a study of blood T cell repertoires in COVID-19. Whole-study context: There were acute and convalescent COVID-19 samples, and they came from the United States, Italy and Spain. PBMCs, B-cell-depleted T cells, or T cells were the source of the cDNA or gDNA that made up the material.

Living in 20 to 30 US areas, the participants were between roughly 18 and 89 years of age. Original analysis: Amplifying reference gene primers gave estimates of nucleated cell counts. The table came from immunoSEQ multiplex PCR; TCRdb's copy has only in-frame clones and leaves some out. D and trimming were read from the DNA, whereas the V and J calls and clone size are those reported in that table. The profile shows about 250,000 clones, 65% to 90% of them singletons. Trimming left V 6 bases short and J 0 bases short, with 12 bases between. The CDR3 runs 14 residues. Germline values: CDR1 MNHEY, CDR2 SVGAGI. This clone occurred a few times.

V is TRBV6-5 and J is TRBJ2-7; TRBD1 is a possible D gene (6 bases). The sequencing sample was made of PBMCs or T cells enriched from blood (not recorded which). The TCR sequence derives from a woman between 50 and 59 years old with acute COVID-19. CDR3 sequence: CASRPRGISYEQYF. DNA for the CDR3: TGTGCCAGCAGACCGAGGGGGATCTCCTACGAGCAGTACTTC.